The subject of this entry is one T cell receptor (beta chain). This record comes from a study of blood T cell repertoires in COVID-19. Overall study context: Material from acute and convalescent COVID-19 was sourced from the United States, Italy and Spain. PBMCs, B-cell-depleted T cells, or T cells were the source of the cDNA or gDNA that made up the material.

The data were produced by immunoSEQ multiplex PCR, yet TCRdb's version contains in-frame clones alone and is incomplete. The sample records over 100,000 clones, less than 90% being singletons. V lost 5 bases and J lost 0, with 13 bases in between. The CDR3 runs to 15 residues. CDR1 is SGHVS and CDR2 is FQNEAQ in the germline V gene. Material: peripheral blood. This chain links TRBV7-8 with TRBJ1-2; a possible D gene is TRBD1 (6 bases). The sequence came from a man older than 75 with acute or convalescent COVID-19. DNA of the CDR3: TGTGCCAGCAGCCTACAGGGCTGGGCTAACTATGGCTACACCTTC. Translating gives CASSLQGWANYGYTF.